Included here is one T cell receptor (beta chain) sequence, with context. This sample is drawn from a study of control samples from healthy donors and cancer patients. CDR3 length: 12 amino acids. Between the trimmed V and J ends, which lost 8 bases and 3 bases, there was a span of 10 bases. CDR1 and CDR2 (germline): MNHEY, SMNVEV (reference sequence). Assay: immunoSEQ multiplex PCR; the TCRdb copy retains only in-frame clones and omits some. The data contain 70,000 to 85,000 clones, around 92% of them singletons. V is TRBV27 and J is TRBJ1-2; D is undetermined. The TCR originated in a man in his fifties or sixties in good health. The sample consisted of blood. As DNA, the CDR3 is TGTGCCAGCTCCGGTCTGGACTATGGCTACACCTTC. Its translation is CASSGLDYGYTF.